The present TCR beta chain was sequenced within a study of CD8 T cells in Susac syndrome. The RNA, 0.5 to 1 ug, was put through reverse transcription using random hexamers. Multiplex immunoSEQ PCR targeted 54 Vbeta and 13 Jbeta TCR beta segments. Using its own MiXCR run on the immunoSEQ multiplex PCR reads, TCRdb lists one record per CDR3 protein. In the table there are some 120,000 distinct CDR3 sequences, over 90% of which are singletons. Trimming removed 7 bases at V and 1 base at J, with 10 bases between. Germline V gene lookup returns CDR1 MNHEY and CDR2 SMNVEV (reference sequence). The CDR3 is 13 amino acids. TCR beta sequencing covered blood CD8+ and CD4+ T cells. Controls were healthy donors (matched for age and sex). Both CD4+ and CD8+ T cells were negatively isolated, and TEMRA cells underwent FACS enrichment.

The chain combines TRBV27 with TRBJ1-1; no definite D call. Sequenced sample: CD4+ T cells from PBMCs. The sequence was collected from a human donor in good health. The CDR3 nucleotides are TGTGCCAGCAATCTCGGACCGAACACTGAAGCTTTCTTT. Protein: CASNLGPNTEAFF.